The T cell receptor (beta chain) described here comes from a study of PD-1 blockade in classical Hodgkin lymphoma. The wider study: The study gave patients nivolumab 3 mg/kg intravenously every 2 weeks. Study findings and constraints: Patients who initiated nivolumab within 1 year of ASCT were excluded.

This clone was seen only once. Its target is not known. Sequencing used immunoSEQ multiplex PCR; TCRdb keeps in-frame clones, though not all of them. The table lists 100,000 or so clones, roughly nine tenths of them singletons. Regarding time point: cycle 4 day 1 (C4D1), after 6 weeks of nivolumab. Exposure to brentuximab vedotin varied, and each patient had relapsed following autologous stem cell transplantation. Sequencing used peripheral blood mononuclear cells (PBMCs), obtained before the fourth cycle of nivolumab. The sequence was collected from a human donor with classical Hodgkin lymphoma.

The CDR3 nucleotides read TGCACCAGCAGCCAAGAAAAATTAGCGGGGCCTCAAGAGACCCAGTACTTC. Translating gives CTSSQEKLAGPQETQYF. The rearrangement uses TRBV1 and TRBJ2-5; TRBD2, the D gene given by the table, was not confirmed from the DNA. TRBV1 is annotated as a pseudogene. The CDR3 runs 17 residues.